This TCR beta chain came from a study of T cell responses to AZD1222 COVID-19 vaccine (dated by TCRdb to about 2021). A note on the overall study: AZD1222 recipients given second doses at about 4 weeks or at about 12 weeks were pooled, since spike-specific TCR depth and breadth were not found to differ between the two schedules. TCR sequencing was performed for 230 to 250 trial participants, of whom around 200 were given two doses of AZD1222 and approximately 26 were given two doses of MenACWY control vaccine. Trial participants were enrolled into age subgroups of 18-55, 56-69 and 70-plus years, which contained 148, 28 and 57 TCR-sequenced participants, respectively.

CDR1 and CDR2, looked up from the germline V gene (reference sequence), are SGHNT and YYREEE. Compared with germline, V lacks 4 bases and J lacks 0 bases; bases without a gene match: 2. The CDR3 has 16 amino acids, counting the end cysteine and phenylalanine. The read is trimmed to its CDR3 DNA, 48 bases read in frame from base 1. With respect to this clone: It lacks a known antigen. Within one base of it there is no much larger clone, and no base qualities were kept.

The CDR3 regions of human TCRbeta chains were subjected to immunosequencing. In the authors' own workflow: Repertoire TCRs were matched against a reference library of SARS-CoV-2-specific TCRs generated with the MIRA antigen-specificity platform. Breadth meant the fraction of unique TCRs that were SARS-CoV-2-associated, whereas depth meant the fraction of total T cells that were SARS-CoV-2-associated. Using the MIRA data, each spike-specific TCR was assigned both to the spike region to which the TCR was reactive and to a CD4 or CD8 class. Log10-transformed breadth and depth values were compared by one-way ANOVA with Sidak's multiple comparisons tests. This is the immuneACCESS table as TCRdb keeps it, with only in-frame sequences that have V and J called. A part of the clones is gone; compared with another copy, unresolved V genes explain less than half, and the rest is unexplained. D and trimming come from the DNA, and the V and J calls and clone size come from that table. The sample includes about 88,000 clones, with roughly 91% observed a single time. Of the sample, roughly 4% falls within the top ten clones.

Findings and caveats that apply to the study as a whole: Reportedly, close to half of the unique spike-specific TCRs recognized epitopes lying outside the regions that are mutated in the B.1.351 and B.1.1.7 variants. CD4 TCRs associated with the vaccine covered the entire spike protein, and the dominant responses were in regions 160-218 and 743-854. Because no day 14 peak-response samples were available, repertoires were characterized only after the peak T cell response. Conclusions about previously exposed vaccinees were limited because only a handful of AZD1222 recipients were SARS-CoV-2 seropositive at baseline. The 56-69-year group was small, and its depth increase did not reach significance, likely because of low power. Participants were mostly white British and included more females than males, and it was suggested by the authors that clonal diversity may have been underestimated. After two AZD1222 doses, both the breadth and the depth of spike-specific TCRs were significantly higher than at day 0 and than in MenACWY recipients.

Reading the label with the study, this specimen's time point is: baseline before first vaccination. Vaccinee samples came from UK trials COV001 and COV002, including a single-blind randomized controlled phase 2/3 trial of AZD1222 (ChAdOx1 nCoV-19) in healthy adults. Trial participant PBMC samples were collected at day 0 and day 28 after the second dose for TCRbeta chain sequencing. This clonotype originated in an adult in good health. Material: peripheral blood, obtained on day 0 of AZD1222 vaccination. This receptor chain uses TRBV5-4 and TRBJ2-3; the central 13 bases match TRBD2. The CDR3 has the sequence CASSAGLAGSTDTQYF. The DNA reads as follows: TGTGCCAGCAGCGCGGGACTAGCGGGGAGCACAGATACGCAGTATTTT.